The 5 T cell receptor beta chains reported below all come from one sample, sequenced in a study of blood T cell repertoires in COVID-19. The table came from immunoSEQ multiplex PCR; TCRdb's copy has only in-frame clones and leaves some out. Among about 400,000 clones listed, 88% were seen once. The material sequenced was PBMCs or T cells enriched from blood (not recorded which). These TCRs come from a middle-aged woman with acute COVID-19.

The gene calls are TRBV2 and TRBJ1-1; 9 nucleotides line up with TRBD1. There are 13 residues in the CDR3. The germline V gene has CDR1 SNHLY and CDR2 FYNNEI. V was pared by 6 bases and J by 5 bases, with 4 bases of the junction left unmatched. CDR3 in DNA: TGTGCCAGCAGGAGGGGACAGGGAACTGAAGCTTTCTTT. Encoded protein: CASRRGQGTEAFF.

The V and J genes are TRBV12-3 or TRBV12-4 and TRBJ1-1, with TRBD1 as a possible D gene (5 bases). Between the trimmed V and J ends, which lost 7 bases and 4 bases, there was a span of 13 bases. The CDR3 extends over 13 amino acids. In DNA, the CDR3 is TGTGCCAGCAAACGACAGTCCGCCACTGAAGCTTTCTTT. Translating it yields CASKRQSATEAFF.

The chain combines TRBV29-1 with TRBJ1-5; D perhaps matches TRBD1 (5 bases). The CDR3 is 13 residues long. The V and J ends lost 3 bases and 7 bases respectively, with 13 bases between them. Per the germline V gene, CDR1 is SQVTM and CDR2 is ANQGSEA. The CDR3 DNA is TGCAGCGTTGATATGGGGGGGGAGCAGCCCCAGCATTTT. This codes for CSVDMGGEQPQHF. The full variable domain, rest sourced from reference TRBV29-1 and TRBJ1-5, is SAVISQKPSRDICQRGTSLTIQCQVDSQVTMMFWYRQQPGQSLTLIATANQGSEATYESGFVIDKFPISRPNLTFSTLTVSNMSPEDSSIYLCSVDMGGEQPQHFGDGTRLSIL.

This chain joins TRBV10-3 and TRBJ1-1, with TRBD1 as a possible D gene (6 bases). CDR3 length: 15 amino acids. With 6 bases removed from V and 1 base from J, the gap between germline ends came to 15 bases. Germline assignment: CDR1 ENHRY and CDR2 SYGVKD. The chain's CDR3 is CAISPLLGANTEAFF. CDR3 in DNA: TGTGCCATCAGCCCCCTCTTGGGGGCGAACACTGAAGCTTTCTTT.

This clone was observed a handful of times. The genes are TRBV6-2 or TRBV6-3 and TRBJ1-6, with D unclear. Germline CDR1 MNHEY, CDR2 SVGEGT. V lost 0 bases, J lost 0 bases, and 6 bases lay in between. The CDR3 runs to 16 residues. In nucleotides, the CDR3 is TGTGCCAGCAGTTACTCAACGAGCTCCTATAATTCACCCCTCCACTTT. Translating it yields CASSYSTSSYNSPLHF.